This T cell receptor (beta chain) was sequenced in a study of blood T cell repertoires in COVID-19. The overall study: There were acute and convalescent COVID-19 samples, and they came from the United States, Italy and Spain. Sources were T cells, B-cell-depleted T cells, or PBMCs; the material itself was cDNA or gDNA.

Original methodology: Reference gene primer amplification gave estimated nucleated cell counts. Profiling relied on immunoSEQ multiplex PCR, and the TCRdb table lists in-frame clones only, not all of them. V and J calls and clone size come straight from that table; D and trimming were deduced from the DNA. The data hold about 200,000 clones, with approximately 78% observed a single time. This clone was detected only a few times. Germline V lookup: CDR1 PRHDT, CDR2 FYEKMQ (reference sequence). This CDR3 has 12 residues. Trimming shortened V by 3 bases and J by 1 base, and 4 bases separated the two germline ends.

Sequencing was done on a sample of peripheral blood. The TCR originated in a woman of 80 years or more with active or convalescent COVID-19. The chain uses TRBV13 and TRBJ2-7; the D is unclear. For the CDR3, the DNA is TGTGCCAGCAGCTTGAGTTCCTACGAGCAGTACTTC. It yields the protein CASSLSSYEQYF.